This passage covers 13 T cell receptor beta chains from one sample sequenced in a study of monozygotic twins with inflammatory bowel disease. Reanalyzing the 5' RACE reads, TCRdb keeps one entry per CDR3 protein, without DNA. The sample includes around 99,000 distinct CDR3 sequences. The sequencing sample was made of blood. All receptors derive from a human donor with ulcerative colitis or Crohn's disease, or a healthy co-twin of an affected twin (not recorded which).

The J gene is TRBJ2-1, the V gene TRBV9; TCRdb outputs TRBD2, but without DNA this stays unchecked. The CDR3 totals 13 residues. The germline gives CDR1 SGDLS, CDR2 YYNGEE. The CDR3 sequence is CASSTRGYNEQFF.

The V and J genes are TRBV19 and TRBJ1-2; there is no DNA to check the TCRdb D call of TRBD1. CDR1 is LNHDA and CDR2 is SQIVND in the germline V gene (reference sequence). The CDR3 length is 13 residues. This CDR3 is CASAGGFAYGYTF.

V gene TRBV4-3 combines with J gene TRBJ2-2; there is no DNA to check the TCRdb D call of TRBD1. Germline loops: CDR1 LGHNA, CDR2 YSLEER. The CDR3 is 16 residues long. Here the CDR3 reads CASSPLDRWGTGELFF.

The chain has TRBV28 and TRBJ2-3. The CDR3 is 12 residues long. Germline V gene sequence: CDR1 MDHEN, CDR2 SYDVKM. CDR3 protein: CASSTITDTQYF.

The chain employs TRBV12-3 or TRBV12-4 and TRBJ2-7; the TCRdb call, TRBD2, lacks DNA for checking. The CDR3 runs to 14 residues. CDR3 loop: CASSFGLAGYEQYF.

The J gene is TRBJ1-5, the V gene TRBV5-1; TCRdb returns TRBD1, unconfirmable since there is no DNA. CDR3 length equals 14 residues. From germline, CDR1 is SGHRS and CDR2 YFSETQ. The chain's CDR3 is CASSATGGDQPQHF.

The genes are TRBV7-9 and TRBJ1-6; the TCRdb D gene call, TRBD1, has no DNA to confirm it. There are 14 residues in the CDR3. Germline V gene sequence: CDR1 SEHNR, CDR2 FQNEAQ (reference sequence). The CDR3 loop is CASSGTAPNSPLHF.

This chain connects TRBV11-2 to TRBJ2-5; TCRdb calls TRBD2, which cannot be checked without DNA. In germline, CDR1 is SGHAT, CDR2 FQNNGV. The CDR3 length is 14 residues. The CDR3 loop is CASSFGLPQETQYF.

The chain combines TRBV12-3 or TRBV12-4 with TRBJ2-5; without DNA, the TCRdb call of TRBD1 cannot be checked. The CDR3 totals 15 residues. The CDR3 loop reads CASSPLLGTGETQYF.

This chain links TRBV27 with TRBJ1-2; the D gene TCRdb calls, TRBD1, cannot be checked with no DNA. The CDR3 loop spans 15 amino acids. Germline values: CDR1 MNHEY, CDR2 SMNVEV (reference sequence). This CDR3 is CASSPRTGANYGYTF.

The V and J genes are TRBV5-5 and TRBJ1-5. Germline CDR1 SGHKS, CDR2 YYEKEE (reference sequence). This CDR3 comprises 14 residues. The chain's CDR3 is CASSFWVEGLPQHF.

V usage is TRBV5-1 and J usage is TRBJ2-2; no DNA is available, so the TRBD2 call from TCRdb remains unchecked. Germline CDR1 reads SGHRS; CDR2 reads YFSETQ. This CDR3 is 15 amino acids long. The CDR3 loop is CASSLSGRNTGELFF.

This sequence joins TRBV18 and TRBJ1-1. This CDR3 is built from 16 residues. CDR1 is KGHSH and CDR2 is LQKENI in the germline V gene. The chain's CDR3 is CASSPRAQGGDTEAFF.